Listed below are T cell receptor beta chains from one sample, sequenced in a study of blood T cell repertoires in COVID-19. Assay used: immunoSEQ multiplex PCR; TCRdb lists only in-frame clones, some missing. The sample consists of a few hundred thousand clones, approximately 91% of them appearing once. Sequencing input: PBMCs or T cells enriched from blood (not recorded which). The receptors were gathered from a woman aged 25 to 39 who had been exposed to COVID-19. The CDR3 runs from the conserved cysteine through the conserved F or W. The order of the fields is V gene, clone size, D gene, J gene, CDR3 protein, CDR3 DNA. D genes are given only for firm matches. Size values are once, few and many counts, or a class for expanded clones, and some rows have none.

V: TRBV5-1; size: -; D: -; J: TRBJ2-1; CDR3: CASSFGEGGNEQFF; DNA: TGCGCCAGCAGCTTTGGCGAGGGGGGGAATGAGCAGTTCTTC
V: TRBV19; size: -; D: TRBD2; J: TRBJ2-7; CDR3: CASSPLGLAGDEQYF; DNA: TGTGCCAGTAGTCCCCTGGGACTAGCGGGGGACGAGCAGTACTTC
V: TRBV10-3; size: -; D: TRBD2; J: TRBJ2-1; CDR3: CAIMGLAGDANEQFF; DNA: TGTGCCATCATGGGCCTAGCGGGAGACGCCAATGAGCAGTTCTTC
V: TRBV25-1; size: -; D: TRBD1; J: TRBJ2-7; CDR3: CASSAIRTGHEQYF; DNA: TGTGCCAGCAGTGCCATTCGGACAGGGCACGAGCAGTACTTC
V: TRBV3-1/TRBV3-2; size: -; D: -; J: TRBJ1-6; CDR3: CASSPFGQGDSPLHF; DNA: TGTGCCAGCAGCCCCTTCGGCCAGGGTGATTCACCCCTCCACTTT
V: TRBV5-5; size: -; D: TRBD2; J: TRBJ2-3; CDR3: CASSLGLAGNTDTQYF; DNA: TGTGCCAGCAGCTTGGGACTAGCGGGGAACACAGATACGCAGTATTTT
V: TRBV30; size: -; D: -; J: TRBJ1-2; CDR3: CAWRTFGQLYGYTF; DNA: TGTGCCTGGAGGACTTTTGGACAGCTATATGGCTACACCTTC
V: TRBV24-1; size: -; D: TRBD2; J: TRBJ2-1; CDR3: CATSDQAGGPYNEQFF; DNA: TGTGCCACCAGTGATCAAGCGGGAGGGCCGTACAATGAGCAGTTCTTC
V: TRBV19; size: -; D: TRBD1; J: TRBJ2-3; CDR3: CASSINRGGFTDTQYF; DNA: TGTGCCAGTAGTATAAACAGGGGTGGATTCACAGATACGCAGTATTTT
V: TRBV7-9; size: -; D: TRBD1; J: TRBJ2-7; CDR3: CASSLQGASYEQYF; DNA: TGTGCCAGCAGCTTACAGGGGGCCTCCTACGAGCAGTACTTC
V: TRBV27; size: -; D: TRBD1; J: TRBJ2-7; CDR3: CASSSPSTGALNDEQYF; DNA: TGTGCCAGCAGTTCTCCCTCCACAGGGGCCCTTAATGACGAGCAGTACTTC
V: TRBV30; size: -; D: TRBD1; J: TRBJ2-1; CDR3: CAWDRTGLYNEQFF; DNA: TGTGCCTGGGACCGGACAGGTCTCTACAATGAGCAGTTCTTC
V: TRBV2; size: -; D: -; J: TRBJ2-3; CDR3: CASTKSSTDTQYF; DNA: TGTGCCAGCACCAAGAGTAGCACAGATACGCAGTATTTT
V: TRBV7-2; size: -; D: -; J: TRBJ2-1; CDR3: CASSFWRGGSDNEQFF; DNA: TGTGCCAGCAGCTTTTGGAGGGGGGGATCGGACAATGAGCAGTTCTTC
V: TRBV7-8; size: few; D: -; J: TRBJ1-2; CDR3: CASSLGGDNYGYTF; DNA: TGTGCCAGCAGCTTAGGGGGGGATAACTATGGCTACACCTTC
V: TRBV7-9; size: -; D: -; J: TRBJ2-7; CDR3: CASNGAGSSYEQYF; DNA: TGTGCCAGCAATGGCGCAGGAAGCTCCTACGAGCAGTACTTC
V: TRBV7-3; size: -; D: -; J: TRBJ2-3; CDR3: CASSFIFGDTQYF; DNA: TGTGCCAGCAGCTTTATCTTCGGGGATACGCAGTATTTT
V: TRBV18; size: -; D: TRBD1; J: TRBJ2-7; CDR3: CASSPSGQGPPHSYEQYF; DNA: TGTGCCAGCTCACCTTCCGGACAGGGTCCCCCCCACTCCTACGAGCAGTACTTC
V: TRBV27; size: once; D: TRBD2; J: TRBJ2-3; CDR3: CASSPSSGAGTDTQYF; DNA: TGTGCCAGCAGTCCCTCTAGCGGGGCGGGCACAGATACGCAGTATTTT
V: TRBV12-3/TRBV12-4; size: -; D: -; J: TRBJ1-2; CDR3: CASGEGNYGYTF; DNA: TGTGCTTCAGGGGAGGGCAACTATGGCTACACCTTC
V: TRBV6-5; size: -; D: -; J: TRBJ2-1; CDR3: CASSRLAASYNEQFF; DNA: TGTGCCAGCAGCAGGTTAGCGGCCTCCTACAATGAGCAGTTCTTC
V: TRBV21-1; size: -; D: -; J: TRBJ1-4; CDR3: CASSKTGDEKLFF; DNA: TGTGCCAGCAGCAAAACAGGGGACGAAAAACTGTTTTTT
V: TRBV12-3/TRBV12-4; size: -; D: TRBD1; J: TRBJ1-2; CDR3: CASSGQGYYGYTF; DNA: TGTGCCAGCAGTGGACAGGGTTACTATGGCTACACCTTC
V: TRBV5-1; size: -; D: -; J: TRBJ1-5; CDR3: CASSEGELNQPQHF; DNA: TGCGCCAGCAGCGAGGGAGAGTTAAATCAGCCCCAGCATTTT
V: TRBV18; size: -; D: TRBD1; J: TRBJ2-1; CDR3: CASSPLTGSGNEQFF; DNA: TGTGCCAGCTCGCCCCTGACAGGGTCTGGAAATGAGCAGTTCTTC
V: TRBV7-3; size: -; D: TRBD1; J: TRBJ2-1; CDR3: CASSPEGGSGNEQFF; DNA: TGTGCCAGCAGCCCCGAAGGGGGCTCGGGGAATGAGCAGTTCTTC
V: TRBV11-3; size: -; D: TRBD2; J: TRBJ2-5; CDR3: CASSSGTSGGETQYF; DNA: TGTGCCAGCAGCTCTGGGACTAGCGGGGGGGAGACCCAGTACTTC
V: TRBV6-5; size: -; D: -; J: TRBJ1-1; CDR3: CASTKRQFLNTEAFF; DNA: TGTGCCAGCACCAAAAGACAGTTTCTAAACACTGAAGCTTTCTTT